This T cell receptor beta chain was sequenced in a study of T-cell memory formation after mild COVID-19 (dated by TCRdb to about 2021). About the investigation overall: TCR sequence clusters from the two donors were found to be largely donor specific. T-cell clones expanding and contracting after mild COVID-19 in a couple of donors were tracked by longitudinal TCRalpha and TCRbeta repertoire sequencing. Two young, previously healthy adult volunteers made up the cohort, one male and one female. Points the paper makes about the study in general: Contracting CD4+ clones were located mainly in the CM and EM memory subsets, whereas CD8+ clones were found to be enriched in EMRA. Some responding clones were detected in pre-infection memory, which suggested that pre-existing cross-reactive memory T cells had joined the SARS-CoV-2 response. The second-wave clones that peaked on day 37 were not confirmed to be SARS-CoV-2 specific. Balanced CD4/CD8 phenotypes were observed for clones contracting from day 15 to 85, whereas a bias towards CD4+ was observed for a second wave of clones expanding from day 15 to 37. The study included only a couple of mild cases, and larger cohorts that include severe cases with pre-infection samples were judged to be necessary.

Ficoll-Paque density gradient centrifugation was the method used to isolate PBMCs. This clonotype was picked up a small number of times. Its antigen target is currently unknown. No base quality information exists; no much larger clone differs at one position. Reads for this sample came from an Illumina NovaSeq 6000. Using 5'RACE with constant-segment primers, TCRalpha and TCRbeta cDNA libraries were constructed, with sample barcodes and unique molecular identifiers added in the process. Trizol reagent was used to extract RNA from every sample. Library amplification was performed in two PCR steps, and a second sample barcode and Illumina TruSeq adapters were introduced in the second step. Sequencing of the libraries was done on an Illumina NovaSeq, producing 2 x 150 bp paired-end reads. Concerning the study's data processing: Reads were demultiplexed and collapsed into UMI-guided consensus sequences with migec v1.2.7. Using mixcr v2.1.11, the UMI consensuses were aligned to TRA and TRB V and J templates and assembled into clonotypes. Clonotypes were classified as expanded or contracted when called significant by both edgeR and NoisET, with noise models trained on biological replicates. For edgeR calls, the cutoffs were a false discovery rate-adjusted p below 0.01 and a log2 fold-change threshold of 1. As an exploratory analysis of dynamics, PCA with hierarchical clustering was applied to max-normalized trajectories of the 1000 most abundant clonotypes. The CD4 or CD8 phenotype of responding clones was assigned using the separately sequenced CD4+ and CD8+ repertoires. TCRdb redid the processing of the public reads, applying fastp at Q25 and MiXCR, and retained in-frame beta chains. Each CDR3 protein appears once, grouped with its most common genes and DNA. TCRdb, not the authors, supplied the V and J calls. Present in this sample are more than 200,000 distinct CDR3 sequences, approximately 16% of which were seen just once. Of the sample, approximately 3.5% is held by the ten largest clones.

At the junction V is shortened by 6 bases and J by 3 bases; bases outside the gene matches: 5. Spanning cysteine to phenylalanine, the CDR3 consists of 15 amino acids. CDR3 DNA is the only sequence kept; it has 45 bases, read in frame from the first base. Taken from the germline V gene, the CDR1 and CDR2 loops are MNHNS and SASEGT. The sequenced material came from PBMCs or a T cell subset sorted from them (not recorded which). The rearranged segments are TRBV6-1 and TRBJ2-2, with 9 bases in between that match TRBD1. This TCR was recovered from a man younger than 35 who had mild COVID-19 (a few samples of this study predate the infection). The sample titles of this study are shuffled in the database, so cell type and time point are left out; the donor was told from shared clones. The CDR3 region has the sequence CASSPGQGYTGELFF. The DNA sequence is given as TGTGCCAGCAGCCCGGGACAGGGATACACCGGGGAGCTGTTTTTT.